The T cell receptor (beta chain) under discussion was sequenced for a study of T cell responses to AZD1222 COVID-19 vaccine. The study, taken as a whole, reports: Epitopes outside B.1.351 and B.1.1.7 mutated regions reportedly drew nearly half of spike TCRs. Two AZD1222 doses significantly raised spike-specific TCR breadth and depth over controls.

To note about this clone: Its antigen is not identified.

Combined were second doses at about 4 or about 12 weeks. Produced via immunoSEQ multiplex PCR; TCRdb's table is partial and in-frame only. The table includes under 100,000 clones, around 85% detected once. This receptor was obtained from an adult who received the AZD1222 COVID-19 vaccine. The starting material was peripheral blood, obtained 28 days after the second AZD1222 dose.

The CDR3 loop reads CADRTGEAFF. Written as DNA, the CDR3 is TGCGCCGACCGGACAGGCGAAGCTTTCTTT. The gene calls are TRBV5-1 and TRBJ1-1; 7 bases align to TRBD1. Per the germline V gene, CDR1 is SGHRS and CDR2 is YFSETQ. The junction had 5 bases not matched to a gene; V was cut back by 10 bases and J by 8 bases. CDR3 length: 10 residues.